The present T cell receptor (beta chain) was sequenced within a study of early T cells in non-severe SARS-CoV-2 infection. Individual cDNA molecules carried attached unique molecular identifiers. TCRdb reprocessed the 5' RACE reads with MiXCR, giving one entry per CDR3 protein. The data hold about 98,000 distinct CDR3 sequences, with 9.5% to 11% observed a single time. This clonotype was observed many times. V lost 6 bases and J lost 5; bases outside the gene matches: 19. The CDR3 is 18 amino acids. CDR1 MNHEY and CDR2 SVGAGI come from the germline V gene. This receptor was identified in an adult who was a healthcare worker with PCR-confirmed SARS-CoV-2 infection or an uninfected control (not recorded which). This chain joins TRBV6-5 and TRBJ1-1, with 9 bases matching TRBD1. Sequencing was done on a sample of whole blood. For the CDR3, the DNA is TGTGCCAGCAGCTTACGGGTCGGACAGGGGCGATCACGTACTGAAGCTTTCTTT. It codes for CASSLRVGQGRSRTEAFF.